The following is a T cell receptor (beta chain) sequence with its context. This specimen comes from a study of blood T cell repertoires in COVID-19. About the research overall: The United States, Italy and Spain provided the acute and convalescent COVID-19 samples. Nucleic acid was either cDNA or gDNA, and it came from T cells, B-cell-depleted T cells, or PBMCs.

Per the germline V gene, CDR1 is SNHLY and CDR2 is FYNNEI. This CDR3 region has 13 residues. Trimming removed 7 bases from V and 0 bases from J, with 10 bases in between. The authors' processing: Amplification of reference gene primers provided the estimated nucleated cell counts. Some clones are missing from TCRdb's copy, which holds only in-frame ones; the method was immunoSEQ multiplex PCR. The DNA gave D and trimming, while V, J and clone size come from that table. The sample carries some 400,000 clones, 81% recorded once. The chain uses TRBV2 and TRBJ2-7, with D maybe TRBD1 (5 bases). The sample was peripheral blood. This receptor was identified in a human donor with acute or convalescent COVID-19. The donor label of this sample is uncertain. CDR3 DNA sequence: TGTGCCAGCAACCGCCAGGGCTCCTACGAGCAGTACTTC. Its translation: CASNRQGSYEQYF.